These 15 T cell receptor beta chains originate from one sample sequenced in a study of blood T cell repertoires in COVID-19. The table came from immunoSEQ multiplex PCR; TCRdb's copy has only in-frame clones and leaves some out. The sample has 150,000 to 200,000 clones, roughly 90% seen once; the top ten hold 10% to 11%. The sequenced material came from peripheral blood. These receptors came from a woman aged 55 to 70 with COVID-19, enrolled during active disease.

The chain is built from TRBV30 and TRBJ2-3; a weak D match, TRBD1 (6 bases). CDR1 is GTSNPN, CDR2 SVGIG, per germline (reference sequence). V lost 1 base to trimming and J lost 0 bases, with 14 bases between them. CDR3 length: 16 amino acids. CDR3 sequence (DNA): TGTGCCTGGAGTGATACTTGGGACACTAGCACAGATACGCAGTATTTT. Its protein product is CAWSDTWDTSTDTQYF.

The rearrangement joins TRBV28 to TRBJ1-1; 9 bases line up with TRBD1. The CDR3 is made up of 15 amino acids. After removal of 3 bases from V and 3 bases from J, the junction contained 5 bases not matched to a gene. The germline gives CDR1 MDHEN, CDR2 SYDVKM. The CDR3 nucleotides read TGTGCCAGCAGTTTCCTGGACAGGGGTGACACTGAAGCTTTCTTT. This codes for CASSFLDRGDTEAFF.

The rearrangement links TRBV6-5 to TRBJ2-1; D perhaps matches TRBD1 (6 bases). Germline CDR1 and CDR2: MNHEY and SVGAGI. The ends were cut back, 7 bases at V and 1 base at J, with 14 bases in the middle. This CDR3 region has 15 residues. Here the CDR3 DNA reads TGTGCCAGCACCTTTATCGGACAGTCCTACAATGAGCAGTTCTTC. It yields the protein CASTFIGQSYNEQFF.

The chain links TRBV19 to TRBJ1-4, with 7 bases fitting TRBD1. CDR3 size: 16 residues. The trim removed 5 bases at V and 5 bases at J, leaving 11 bases unmatched. Germline V gene sequence: CDR1 LNHDA, CDR2 SQIVND (reference sequence). The CDR3 spells CASSSHAQGRNEKLFF. In DNA, the CDR3 is TGTGCCAGTAGTTCGCACGCACAGGGGAGAAATGAAAAACTGTTTTTT.

This clone was counted only a few times. The junction differs from germline at one of its ends, possibly a read error. This chain links TRBV30 with TRBJ1-1; TRBD1 is a possible D gene (6 bases). Per germline, CDR1 GTSNPN and CDR2 SVGIG (reference sequence). The CDR3 has 14 amino acids. CDR3 sequence: CAWSGYRVKTEAFF. CDR3 coding DNA: TGTGCCTGGAGTGGATACAGGGTGAAGACTGAAGCTTTCTTT.

The genes are TRBV7-2 and TRBJ2-1; 10 bases map to TRBD2. CDR3 length equals 15 residues. The germline gives CDR1 SGHTA, CDR2 FQGNSA. Trimming cost V 2 bases and J 10 bases; bases outside gene matches: 8. As DNA, the CDR3 is TGTGCCAGCAGCTTAATCAGCGGGAGGGGTCCCGAGCAGTTCTTC. Translating it yields CASSLISGRGPEQFF.

The chain has TRBV5-4 and TRBJ2-1; maybe TRBD1 (6 bases). Trimming left V 4 bases short and J 1 base short, with 15 bases between. The germline V gene has CDR1 SGHNT and CDR2 YYREEE (reference sequence). This CDR3 comprises 16 residues. In nucleotides, the CDR3 is TGTGCCAGCAGCCCCCTGCGAGGGGGTTCCTACAATGAGCAGTTCTTC. It encodes CASSPLRGGSYNEQFF.

This clone turned up a few times. This chain links TRBV4-3 with TRBJ2-2; D not certain. The CDR3 length is 16 residues. CDR1 and CDR2 (germline): LGHNA, YSLEER. The ends were cut back, 4 bases at V and 0 bases at J, with 12 bases in the middle. This CDR3 is CASSLLSTSNTGELFF. The CDR3 DNA reads as TGCGCCAGCAGCCTCCTTTCTACGTCGAACACCGGGGAGCTGTTTTTT.

This clone occurred once. The chain carries TRBV6-5 and TRBJ1-4, with TRBD1 matching over 7 bases. Germline values: CDR1 MNHEY, CDR2 SVGAGI. Trimming at V came to 6 bases and at J to 8 bases, leaving 9 bases not matched to a gene. The CDR3 sequence is 14 residues long. The CDR3, as DNA: TGTGCCAGCAGGCCGGGACAGCAAAGGGAAAAACTGTTTTTT. It translates to CASRPGQQREKLFF.

The chain carries TRBV30 and TRBJ2-1; D possibly corresponds to TRBD1 (6 bases). V dropped 0 bases and J dropped 10 bases, with 10 bases sitting between them. The CDR3 has 12 amino acids. Germline values: CDR1 GTSNPN, CDR2 SVGIG (reference sequence). CDR3 bases: TGTGCCTGGAGTGTGTGGGGGCAGGAGCAGTTCTTC. It encodes CAWSVWGQEQFF.

CDR3 coding DNA: TGTGCCAGCAGTTTTGCGCAGGGTCCCCTCCACTTT. Its protein is CASSFAQGPLHF. The chain recombines TRBV12-3 or TRBV12-4 with TRBJ1-6, with D possibly matching TRBD1 (5 bases). Deletions cut 3 bases from V and 13 bases from J, with 10 bases between. This CDR3 spans 12 amino acids.

The rearrangement joins TRBV10-3 to TRBJ2-5; TRBD2 matches at 11 bases. The CDR3 contains 15 residues. Germline CDR1 is ENHRY and CDR2 is SYGVKD. V lost 6 bases, J lost 5 bases, and 8 bases stayed unmatched. CDR3 sequence (DNA): TGTGCCATCAGCTTGGGACTAGCGGAAGGTGAGACCCAGTACTTC. Protein sequence: CAISLGLAEGETQYF.

Comments on this clone: At one of its ends the junction is not consistent with the germline gene, which may arise from a read error. The V call is TRBV5-4, the J call TRBJ2-1, with TRBD2 identical over 16 bases. Germline CDR1 is SGHNT and CDR2 is YYREEE (reference sequence). The CDR3 consists of 13 residues. CDR3 in DNA: TGTGCCAGCAGCTTAGGGACTAGCGGGAGGGGGGTCTTC. Amino acid sequence: CASSLGTSGRGVF. The full variable domain, completed using reference TRBV5-4 and TRBJ2-1, is ETGVTQSPTHLIKTRGQQVTLRCSSQSGHNTVSWYQQALGQGPQFIFQYYREEENGRGNFPPRFSGLQFPNYSSELNVNALELDDSALYLCASSLGTSGRGVFGPGTRLTVL.

V gene TRBV30 combines with J gene TRBJ1-1; 7 nucleotides align to TRBD1. J lost 4 bases, V lost 5 bases, and 4 bases had no gene match. CDR1 and CDR2 from the germline V gene are GTSNPN and SVGIG (reference sequence). This CDR3 is built from 12 residues. CDR3: CAWDRVSTEAFF. The CDR3 region has the DNA TGTGCCTGGGACAGGGTGAGCACTGAAGCTTTCTTT.

The V and J genes are TRBV2 and TRBJ2-7; D is possibly TRBD1 (7 bases). V gave up 11 bases and J gave up 4 bases, with 18 bases separating them. The CDR3 consists of 13 residues. Germline CDR1 and CDR2: SNHLY and FYNNEI. CDR3 sequence reads: CARSEPGGYEQYF. The CDR3 DNA reads as TGTGCCCGAAGTGAACCAGGGGGGTACGAGCAGTACTTC.